This T cell receptor beta chain was recorded in a study of PD-L1 blockade in urothelial cancer. Study-level information: Reported median T cell count for blood samples was approximately 140,000.

The time point is: pretreatment peripheral blood. This clone came up a few times. Other DNA variants within this sample encode the same CDR3. Trimming removed 4 bases at V and 2 bases at J, with 8 bases between. Germline CDR1 and CDR2: MGHDK and SYGVNS. This CDR3 is built from 13 residues. Synthetically made TCR analog templates were put into each PCR as spikes. Assay: immunoSEQ multiplex PCR; the TCRdb copy retains only in-frame clones and omits some. The table lists roughly 63,000 clones, around 81% of them singletons, with 2.5% to 4% in the top ten. The material was PBMCs, obtained around atezolizumab (anti-PD-L1) treatment. The clonotype comes from a man in his 70s with urothelial cancer. The chain links TRBV25-1 to TRBJ1-1; D remains ambiguous. CDR3 nucleotide sequence: TGTGCCAGCAGTGCGCGAGGCAACACTGAAGCTTTCTTT. This gives the protein CASSARGNTEAFF.